The rows below give T cell receptor beta chains drawn from one sample of a study of blood T cell repertoires in COVID-19. The method was immunoSEQ multiplex PCR; TCRdb's version includes in-frame clones alone and lacks a portion of them. This table has about 210,000 clones, more than 75% appearing once. Sequenced material: peripheral blood. These receptors came from a woman aged 40 to 49 with acute or convalescent COVID-19. The CDR3 runs from the conserved cysteine through the conserved F or W. A D gene is named only where the DNA matches it firmly. The size of a clone is reported for some rows only, either as once, few or many, or as a class for expanded clones.

NA	TRBV5-5	TRBJ2-7	TRBD2	18	CASSPIAGTSGGRYEQYF	TGTGCCAGCAGCCCAATCGCCGGGACTAGCGGGGGCCGTTACGAGCAGTACTTC
NA	TRBV5-5	TRBJ1-2	NA	15	CASSRTGLARDGYTF	TGTGCCAGCAGCCGTACAGGCCTCGCTAGGGATGGCTACACCTTC
NA	TRBV4-3	TRBJ2-1	NA	16	CASSQDMGTSYNEQFF	TGCGCCAGCAGCCAAGATATGGGGACTTCCTACAATGAGCAGTTCTTC
NA	TRBV5-1	TRBJ2-5	NA	13	CASSLGVSETQYF	TGCGCCAGCAGCTTGGGAGTTTCAGAGACCCAGTACTTC
NA	TRBV7-3	TRBJ2-5	NA	15	CASSLTGGSSETQYF	TGTGCCAGCAGCTTAACGGGGGGTTCGTCAGAGACCCAGTACTTC
NA	TRBV4-3	TRBJ1-1	NA	14	CASKEGVSNTEAFF	TGCGCCAGCAAAGAGGGGGTGTCGAACACTGAAGCTTTCTTT
NA	TRBV7-3	TRBJ1-2	NA	14	CASSPPATGYGYTF	TGTGCCAGCAGCCCTCCAGCCACAGGGTATGGCTACACCTTC
once	TRBV18	TRBJ2-1	NA	12	CASSPPGGEQFF	TGTGCCAGCTCTCCACCCGGCGGTGAGCAGTTCTTC
NA	TRBV2	TRBJ2-3	TRBD2	15	CASSLLAGGTDTQYF	TGTGCCAGCAGTCTCCTAGCGGGGGGAACAGATACGCAGTATTTT
NA	TRBV7-6	TRBJ2-1	TRBD1	13	CASSRDRGYEQFF	TGTGCCAGCAGCCGCGACAGGGGCTATGAGCAGTTCTTC
few	TRBV7-2	TRBJ2-7	TRBD2	16	CASSKRTGLASYEQYF	TGTGCCAGCAGCAAACGAACGGGACTAGCCTCCTACGAGCAGTACTTC
NA	TRBV6-2/TRBV6-3	TRBJ1-2	TRBD1	15	CASSSPYRDSYGYTF	TGTGCCAGCAGTTCCCCATACCGGGACAGCTATGGCTACACCTTC
few	TRBV5-8	TRBJ1-2	NA	15	CASSLGTAAYYGYTF	TGTGCCAGCAGCTTGGGGACAGCAGCCTACTATGGCTACACCTTC
NA	TRBV7-3	TRBJ2-3	NA	13	CASSVRPSDTQYF	TGTGCCAGCAGCGTAAGGCCGTCAGATACGCAGTATTTT
NA	TRBV18	TRBJ2-7	NA	18	CASSPRSASGIGTYEQYF	TGTGCCAGCTCACCACGGTCCGCTTCCGGGATCGGGACCTACGAGCAGTACTTC
NA	TRBV7-2	TRBJ1-2	TRBD1	14	CASSLGTGGGGYTF	TGTGCCAGCAGCTTGGGGACAGGGGGAGGCGGCTACACCTTC
NA	TRBV6-5	TRBJ1-1	TRBD1	15	CASSSRGQMNTEAFF	TGTGCCAGCAGTTCCAGGGGACAGATGAACACTGAAGCTTTCTTT
NA	TRBV15	TRBJ1-5	NA	17	CATSRGERPRGNQPQHF	TGTGCCACCAGCAGAGGGGAGCGTCCACGGGGCAATCAGCCCCAGCATTTT
NA	TRBV7-8	TRBJ2-1	TRBD1	13	CASSRQGYNEQFF	TGTGCCAGCAGCCGACAGGGGTACAATGAGCAGTTCTTC
NA	TRBV10-3	TRBJ2-4	NA	12	CAISERDDIQYF	TGTGCCATCAGTGAGCGGGATGACATTCAGTACTTC
NA	TRBV30	TRBJ1-4	NA	15	CAWGGTRSANEKLFF	TGTGCCTGGGGGGGGACTAGGTCGGCTAATGAAAAACTGTTTTTT
NA	TRBV12-3/TRBV12-4	TRBJ2-1	TRBD2	13	CASRSGLANEQFF	TGTGCCAGCAGATCGGGACTAGCGAATGAGCAGTTCTTC
NA	TRBV4-1	TRBJ1-1	NA	13	CASSPQGHTEAFF	TGCGCCAGCAGCCCACAGGGACACACTGAAGCTTTCTTT
NA	TRBV3-1/TRBV3-2	TRBJ1-2	TRBD1	16	CASSQNLQGTVYGYTF	TGTGCCAGCAGCCAAAACTTACAGGGGACGGTCTATGGCTACACCTTC
NA	TRBV4-1	TRBJ2-7	TRBD2	16	CASSQKTSGVSYEQYF	TGCGCCAGCAGCCAAAAGACTAGCGGGGTCTCCTACGAGCAGTACTTC
NA	TRBV25-1	TRBJ1-4	TRBD1	15	CASSRVTGQDEKLFF	TGTGCCAGCAGTCGAGTGACAGGGCAGGATGAAAAACTGTTTTTT
NA	TRBV19	TRBJ2-1	NA	13	CASSFGQGREQFF	TGTGCCAGTAGTTTCGGCCAGGGCCGTGAGCAGTTCTTC
NA	TRBV9	TRBJ2-1	NA	15	CASSAKTRGSNEQFF	TGTGCCAGCAGCGCAAAGACGAGGGGGAGCAATGAGCAGTTCTTC
NA	TRBV18	TRBJ2-1	TRBD2	15	CASSPLAGGPNEQFF	TGTGCCAGCTCACCCCTAGCGGGAGGGCCCAATGAGCAGTTCTTC
once	TRBV19	TRBJ2-7	TRBD1	16	CASSIDLTGETYEQYF	TGTGCCAGTAGTATAGATCTTACAGGGGAGACCTACGAGCAGTACTTC
NA	TRBV10-3	TRBJ2-1	NA	12	CAITSPANEQFF	TGTGCCATCACCTCCCCTGCGAATGAGCAGTTCTTC
NA	TRBV11-2	TRBJ2-7	TRBD2	14	CASSQTSGIAEQYF	TGTGCCAGCAGCCAAACTAGCGGGATCGCCGAGCAGTACTTC
NA	TRBV4-2	TRBJ2-7	TRBD2	17	CASSPRELAGGFYEQYF	TGTGCCAGCAGCCCTCGGGAATTAGCGGGAGGGTTCTACGAGCAGTACTTC
NA	TRBV2	TRBJ2-5	TRBD2	16	CASTDSLLAGGRTQYF	TGTGCCAGCACCGACTCTCTACTAGCGGGGGGCCGGACCCAGTACTTC
NA	TRBV9	TRBJ2-1	NA	13	CASSVTGYNEQFF	TGTGCCAGCAGCGTGACTGGCTACAATGAGCAGTTCTTC
NA	TRBV19	TRBJ2-1	NA	14	CASSSQGPRDEQFF	TGTGCCAGTAGTTCGCAGGGGCCTAGGGATGAGCAGTTCTTC
NA	TRBV10-1	TRBJ2-7	NA	17	CASSEVPSGTQTYEQYF	TGCGCCAGCAGTGAGGTACCGAGTGGGACACAAACCTACGAGCAGTACTTC
once	TRBV30	TRBJ1-6	NA	14	CAWSRGTDNSPLHF	TGTGCCTGGAGCCGGGGGACCGATAATTCACCCCTCCACTTT
once	TRBV10-3	TRBJ2-2	TRBD2	15	CAISDETSASGELFF	TGTGCCATCAGTGACGAGACTAGCGCGAGCGGGGAGCTGTTTTTT
NA	TRBV6-6	TRBJ2-7	TRBD1	15	CASRDRQGENTEQYF	TGTGCCAGCAGAGATCGACAGGGGGAAAACACTGAGCAGTACTTC
NA	TRBV6-1	TRBJ2-1	NA	14	CASSERAGWNEQFF	TGTGCCAGCAGTGAACGTGCAGGGTGGAATGAGCAGTTCTTC
NA	TRBV5-1	TRBJ2-3	NA	11	CASSRTDTQYF	TGCGCCAGCAGCCGGACTGATACGCAGTATTTT
NA	TRBV5-1	TRBJ2-3	TRBD2	16	CASSSKLAGDTDTQYF	TGCGCCAGCAGCTCAAAACTAGCGGGGGACACAGATACGCAGTATTTT
NA	TRBV2	TRBJ2-7	TRBD1	14	CASSQDRPTYEQYF	TGTGCCAGCAGCCAGGACAGGCCTACCTACGAGCAGTACTTC
NA	TRBV6-2/TRBV6-3	TRBJ1-2	NA	13	CASSPQVNYGYTF	TGTGCCAGCAGTCCACAGGTTAACTATGGCTACACCTTC
NA	TRBV6-5	TRBJ2-7	NA	12	CASSLAVYEQYF	TGTGCCAGCAGTTTAGCAGTCTACGAGCAGTACTTC
few	TRBV2	TRBJ2-1	NA	14	CASTVPGQNNEQFF	TGTGCCAGCACCGTACCGGGACAAAACAATGAGCAGTTCTTC
NA	TRBV29-1	TRBJ1-1	NA	11	CSVESGFEAFF	TGCAGCGTTGAAAGCGGGTTCGAAGCTTTCTTT
NA	TRBV5-1	TRBJ2-7	TRBD2	15	CASSLDGTSNDEQYF	TGCGCCAGCAGCTTGGATGGGACTAGTAACGACGAGCAGTACTTC
NA	TRBV30	TRBJ1-4	TRBD1	13	CACTGGTNEKLFF	TGTGCCTGTACAGGGGGAACTAATGAAAAACTGTTTTTT
NA	TRBV18	TRBJ2-2	NA	15	CASSPSRDYTGELFF	TGTGCCAGCTCACCGTCCAGGGATTACACCGGGGAGCTGTTTTTT
NA	TRBV19	TRBJ1-5	NA	13	CASSITARQPQHF	TGTGCCAGTAGTATAACAGCACGCCAGCCCCAGCATTTT
NA	TRBV30	TRBJ1-1	NA	11	CASQGFTEAFF	TGTGCTTCACAGGGATTCACTGAAGCTTTCTTT
NA	TRBV6-6	TRBJ2-5	NA	14	CASCWGGTEETQYF	TGTGCCAGCTGTTGGGGGGGCACGGAAGAGACCCAGTACTTC
NA	TRBV11-2	TRBJ2-3	TRBD2	17	CASSLVGLAGVTDTQYF	TGTGCCAGCAGCTTAGTGGGACTAGCGGGAGTCACAGATACGCAGTATTTT
NA	TRBV29-1	TRBJ1-2	TRBD1	13	CSARDRVEYGYTF	TGCAGCGCAAGGGACAGGGTAGAGTATGGCTACACCTTC
NA	TRBV27	TRBJ1-5	NA	14	CASSEYRVVEPQHF	TGTGCCAGCAGTGAATACAGGGTTGTAGAGCCCCAGCATTTT